The entry below gives a single T cell receptor beta chain sequence along with its context. The entry originates in a study of blood T cell repertoires in COVID-19. The CDR3 has 17 residues. V lost 2 bases, J lost 3 bases, and 7 bases stayed unmatched. Germline CDR1 SGHRS, CDR2 YFSETQ. Measured with immunoSEQ multiplex PCR; TCRdb has only the in-frame clones, and not every one. Among approximately 270,000 clones listed, approximately 90% were seen once. Exposed enrollees encountered a COVID-19 case at some point within 2 weeks before study entry. Sequencing was performed on PBMCs or T cells enriched from blood (not recorded which). The chain links TRBV5-1 to TRBJ2-3, with 12 bases identical to TRBD2. This receptor was identified in a man aged 40-50 years who had been exposed to COVID-19. CDR3 DNA: TGCGCCAGCAGCTTACCGGGACTAGCGGGTCTAACAGATACGCAGTATTTT. Protein product: CASSLPGLAGLTDTQYF.